Detailed here is one T cell receptor beta chain. Profiling relied on immunoSEQ multiplex PCR, and the TCRdb table lists in-frame clones only, not all of them. The repertoire consists of some 250,000 clones, with about nine tenths occurring once and the leading ten covering 12%. This record belongs to a study of blood T cell repertoires in COVID-19. The wider study: Sites in the United States, Italy and Spain provided acute and convalescent COVID-19 samples.

Enrolled during active infection, Seattle patients were then followed longitudinally. This CDR3 is 15 amino acids long. The germline CDR1 and CDR2 sequences are MNHEY and SVGAGI. Trimming took off 3 bases at V and 1 base at J, with 10 bases between the two ends. The J gene is TRBJ1-3, the V gene TRBV6-5; no clear D. The sequence was obtained from a woman aged 25 to 45 with COVID-19, enrolled during active disease. Sequenced: peripheral blood. The CDR3 coding sequence is TGTGCCAGCAGTTATAGGCGGGGTTCTGGAAACACCATATATTTT. Protein: CASSYRRGSGNTIYF.